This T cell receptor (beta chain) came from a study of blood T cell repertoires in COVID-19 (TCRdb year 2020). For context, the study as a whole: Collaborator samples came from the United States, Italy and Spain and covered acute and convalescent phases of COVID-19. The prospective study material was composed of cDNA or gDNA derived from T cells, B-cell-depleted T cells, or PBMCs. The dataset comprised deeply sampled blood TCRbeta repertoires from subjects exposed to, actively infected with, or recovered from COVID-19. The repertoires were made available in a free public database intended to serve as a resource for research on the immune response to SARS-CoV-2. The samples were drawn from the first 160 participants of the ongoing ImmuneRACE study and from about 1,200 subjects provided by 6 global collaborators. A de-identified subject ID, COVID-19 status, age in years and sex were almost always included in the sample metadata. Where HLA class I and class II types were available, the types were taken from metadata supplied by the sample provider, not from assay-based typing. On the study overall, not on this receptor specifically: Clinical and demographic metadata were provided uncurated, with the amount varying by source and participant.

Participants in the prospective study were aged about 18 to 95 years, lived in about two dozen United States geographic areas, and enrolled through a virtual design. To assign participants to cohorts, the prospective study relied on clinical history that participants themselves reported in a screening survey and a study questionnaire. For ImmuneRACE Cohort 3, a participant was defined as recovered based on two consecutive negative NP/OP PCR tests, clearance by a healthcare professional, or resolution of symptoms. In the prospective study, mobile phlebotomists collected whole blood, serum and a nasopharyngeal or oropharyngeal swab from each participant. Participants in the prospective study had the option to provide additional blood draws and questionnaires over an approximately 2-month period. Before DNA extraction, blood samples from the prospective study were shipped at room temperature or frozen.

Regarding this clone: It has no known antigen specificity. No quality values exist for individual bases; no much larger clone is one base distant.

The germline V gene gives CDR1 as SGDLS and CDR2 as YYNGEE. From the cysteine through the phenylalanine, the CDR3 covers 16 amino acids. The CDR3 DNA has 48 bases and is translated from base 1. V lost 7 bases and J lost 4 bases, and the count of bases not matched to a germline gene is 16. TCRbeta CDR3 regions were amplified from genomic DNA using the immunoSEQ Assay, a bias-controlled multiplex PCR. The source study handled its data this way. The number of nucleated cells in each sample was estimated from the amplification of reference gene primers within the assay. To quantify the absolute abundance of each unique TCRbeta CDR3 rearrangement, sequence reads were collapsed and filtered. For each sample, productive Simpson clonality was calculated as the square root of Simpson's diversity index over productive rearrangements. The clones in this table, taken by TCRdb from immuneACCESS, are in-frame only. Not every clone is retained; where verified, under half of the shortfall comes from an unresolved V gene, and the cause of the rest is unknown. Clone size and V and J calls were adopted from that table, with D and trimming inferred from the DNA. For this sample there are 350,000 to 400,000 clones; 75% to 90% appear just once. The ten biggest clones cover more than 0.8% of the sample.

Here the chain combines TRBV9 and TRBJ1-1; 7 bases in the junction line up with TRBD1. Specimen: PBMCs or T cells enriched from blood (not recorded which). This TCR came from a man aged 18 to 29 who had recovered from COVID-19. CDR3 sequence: CASSRDSDVEGTEAFF. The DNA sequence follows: TGTGCCAGCTCGCGGGACAGTGACGTTGAAGGCACTGAAGCTTTCTTT.